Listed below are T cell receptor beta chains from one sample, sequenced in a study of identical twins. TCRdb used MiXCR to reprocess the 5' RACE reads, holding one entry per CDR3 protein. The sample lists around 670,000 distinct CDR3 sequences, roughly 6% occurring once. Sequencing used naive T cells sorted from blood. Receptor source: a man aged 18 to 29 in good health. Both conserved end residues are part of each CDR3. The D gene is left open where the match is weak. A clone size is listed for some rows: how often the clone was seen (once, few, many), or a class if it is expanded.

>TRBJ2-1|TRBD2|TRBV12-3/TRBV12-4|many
CASSQNIAGVHNEQFF
TGTGCCAGCAGTCAAAATATAGCGGGAGTCCACAATGAGCAGTTCTTC
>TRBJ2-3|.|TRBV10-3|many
CAIRPSKDLGSTDTQYF
TGTGCCATCAGACCCAGCAAGGACCTCGGGAGCACAGATACGCAGTATTTT
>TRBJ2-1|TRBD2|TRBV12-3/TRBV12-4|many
CASSPLAGVLYNEQFF
TGTGCCAGCAGTCCCCTAGCGGGAGTACTCTACAATGAGCAGTTCTTC
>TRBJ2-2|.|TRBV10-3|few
CAISDGAGELFF
TGTGCCATCAGTGACGGAGCCGGGGAGCTGTTTTTT
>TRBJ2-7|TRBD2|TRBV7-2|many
CASSLEGGRVSYEQYF
TGTGCCAGCAGCTTAGAGGGCGGGAGGGTCTCCTACGAGCAGTACTTC
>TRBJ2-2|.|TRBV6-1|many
CASSRRHFSNTGELFF
TGTGCCAGCAGCCGTAGACACTTTTCGAACACCGGGGAGCTGTTTTTT
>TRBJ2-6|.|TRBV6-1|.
CASSATTVSGANVLTF
TGTGCCAGCAGCGCAACCACAGTCTCTGGGGCCAACGTCCTGACTTTC
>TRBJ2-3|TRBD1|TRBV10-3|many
CALSPTGASTDTQYF
TGTGCCCTTTCACCCACAGGGGCGAGCACAGATACGCAGTATTTT
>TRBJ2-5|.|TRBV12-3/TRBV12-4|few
CASRFQGKETQYF
TGTGCCAGCAGGTTTCAGGGAAAAGAGACCCAGTACTTC
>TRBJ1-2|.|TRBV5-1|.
CASAPTAGDYGYTF
TGCGCCAGCGCACCGACGGCGGGGGACTATGGCTACACCTTC
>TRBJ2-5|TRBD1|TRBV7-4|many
CASSIPRGTGGETQYF
TGTGCCAGCAGCATACCTAGGGGGACAGGGGGGGAGACCCAGTACTTC
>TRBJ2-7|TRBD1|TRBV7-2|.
CASSQDRASYEQYF
TGTGCCAGCAGCCAGGACAGGGCTTCCTACGAGCAGTACTTC
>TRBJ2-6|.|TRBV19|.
CASLRGRDYSGANVLTF
TGTGCCAGTTTAAGGGGCAGAGATTACTCTGGGGCCAACGTCCTGACTTTC
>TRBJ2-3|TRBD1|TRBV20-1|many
CSARRGLPPADTQYF
TGCAGTGCCCGCAGGGGGCTACCCCCCGCAGATACGCAGTATTTT
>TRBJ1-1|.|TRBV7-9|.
CASSFPMGSNTEAFF
TGTGCCAGCAGCTTCCCGATGGGATCGAACACTGAAGCTTTCTTT
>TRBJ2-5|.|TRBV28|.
CASSFRPIQETQYF
TGTGCCAGCAGCTTCCGCCCAATACAAGAGACCCAGTACTTC
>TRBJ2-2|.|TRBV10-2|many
CASWVTGELFF
TGCGCCAGCTGGGTCACCGGGGAGCTGTTTTTT
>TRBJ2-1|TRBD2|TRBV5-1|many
CASTSRGLGNNEQFF
TGCGCCAGCACGAGCCGGGGACTAGGTAACAATGAGCAGTTCTTC
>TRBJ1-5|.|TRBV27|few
CASSLSGLRTADQPQHF
TGTGCCAGCAGTTTATCCGGTCTTCGGACAGCAGATCAGCCCCAGCATTTT
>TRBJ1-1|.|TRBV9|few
CASSVAPGGMNTEAFF
TGTGCCAGCAGCGTAGCCCCGGGGGGGATGAACACTGAAGCTTTCTTT
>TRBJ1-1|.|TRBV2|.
CASSEAGGPATEAFF
TGTGCCAGCAGTGAAGCAGGAGGTCCGGCCACTGAAGCTTTCTTT
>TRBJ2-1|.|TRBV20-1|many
CSARDVVGSNNEQFF
TGCAGTGCTAGAGATGTGGTCGGGAGCAACAATGAGCAGTTCTTC
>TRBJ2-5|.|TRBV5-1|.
CASSSAGTRGETQYF
TGCGCCAGCAGCTCCGCCGGGACACGAGGGGAGACCCAGTACTTC
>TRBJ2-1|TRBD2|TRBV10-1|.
CASSDHPSGSYNEQFF
TGCGCCAGCAGTGATCATCCTAGCGGATCCTACAATGAGCAGTTCTTC
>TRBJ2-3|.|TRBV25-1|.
CASSERGTMVRSDTQYF
TGTGCCAGCAGTGAACGGGGTACCATGGTGCGTTCAGATACGCAGTATTTT
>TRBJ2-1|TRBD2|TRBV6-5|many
CASRTSGRSQQFF
TGTGCCAGCCGGACTAGCGGGAGGTCTCAGCAGTTCTTC
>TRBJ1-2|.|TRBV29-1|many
CSVEMSDYGYTF
TGCAGCGTTGAAATGTCGGACTATGGCTACACCTTC
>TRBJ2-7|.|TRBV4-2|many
CASSQEGTLYEQYF
TGTGCCAGCAGCCAAGAGGGGACCCTGTACGAGCAGTACTTC
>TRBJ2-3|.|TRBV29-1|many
CSVDGSRGDTQYF
TGCAGCGTCGACGGGAGTCGGGGTGATACGCAGTATTTT
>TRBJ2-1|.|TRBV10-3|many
CATKRGVDEQFF
TGTGCCACAAAAAGGGGGGTAGATGAGCAGTTCTTC
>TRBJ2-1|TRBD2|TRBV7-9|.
CASSSNLAGSYNEQFF
TGTGCCAGCAGCTCGAATCTAGCGGGGTCCTACAATGAGCAGTTCTTC